This T cell receptor (beta chain) was sequenced in a study of blood T cells in healthy people across ages. Aged about 6 to 95, donors were systemically healthy Caucasians from Russia. Collection of 8.5 to 10 milliliters of peripheral blood was performed for each donor. Overall study findings and caveats: Comparison with aged donors showed that long-lived donors had more naive CD4+ cells and higher diversity.

Regarding this clonotype: Its antigen is as yet unknown. A much larger clone sits a single nucleotide away, making a read error possible.

With a J-beta primer mix and a sample-barcoded 5' primer, a second PCR ran about 7 to 12 cycles. Every single cDNA molecule received a tag from a template-switch adaptor with 12 random nucleotides. TCRdb passed the 5' RACE reads through MiXCR, listing each CDR3 protein once. Of under 2 million distinct CDR3 sequences listed, roughly 30% are singletons. This receptor was obtained from a woman aged 25 to 39 in good health. Sequencing was performed on blood.

The CDR3, as DNA: TGTGCCAGCAGCTTAACCGGGGCTAGCGGATACGAGCAGTACTTC. Translating gives CASSLTGASGYEQYF. The rearrangement uses TRBV7-3 and TRBJ2-5; 7 bases are shared with TRBD2. The end of the DNA aligns better with TRBJ2-7, so the J call may be wrong. The CDR3 contains 15 residues. Germline CDR1 reads SGHTA; CDR2 reads FQGTGA.